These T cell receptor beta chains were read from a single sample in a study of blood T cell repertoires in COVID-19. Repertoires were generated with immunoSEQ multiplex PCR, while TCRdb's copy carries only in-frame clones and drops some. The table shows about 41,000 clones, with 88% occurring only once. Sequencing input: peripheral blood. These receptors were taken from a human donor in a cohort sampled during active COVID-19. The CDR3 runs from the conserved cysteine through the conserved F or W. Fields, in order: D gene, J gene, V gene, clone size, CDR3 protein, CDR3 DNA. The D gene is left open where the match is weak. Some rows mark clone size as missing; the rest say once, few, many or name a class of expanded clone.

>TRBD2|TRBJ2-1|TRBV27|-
CASSPGTSGSRNEQFF
TGTGCCAGCAGTCCAGGGACTAGCGGGAGTAGGAATGAGCAGTTCTTC
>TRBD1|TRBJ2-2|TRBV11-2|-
CASSGGAYAGELFF
TGTGCCAGCTCAGGGGGCGCGTATGCCGGGGAGCTGTTTTTT
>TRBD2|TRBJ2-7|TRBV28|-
CASRKGTSGSYEQYF
TGTGCCAGCCGTAAGGGGACTAGCGGCTCCTACGAGCAGTACTTC
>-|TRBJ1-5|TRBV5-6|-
CASSLGSLGPQHF
TGTGCCAGCAGCTTGGGTTCACTCGGGCCCCAGCATTTT
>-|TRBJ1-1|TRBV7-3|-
CASSIYRNTEAFF
TGTGCCAGCAGCATATACAGGAACACTGAAGCTTTCTTT
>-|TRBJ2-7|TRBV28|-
CASADRYYEQYF
TGTGCCAGCGCCGACAGATACTACGAGCAGTACTTC
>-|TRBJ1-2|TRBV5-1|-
CASSPATGTYGYTF
TGCGCCAGCAGCCCGGCTACAGGGACCTATGGCTACACCTTC
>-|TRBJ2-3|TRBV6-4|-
CASSPREGDTQYF
TGTGCCAGCAGCCCTAGAGAGGGAGATACGCAGTATTTT
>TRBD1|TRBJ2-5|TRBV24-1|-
CATSDLETGIETQYF
TGTGCCACCAGTGACCTCGAGACAGGGATAGAGACCCAGTACTTC
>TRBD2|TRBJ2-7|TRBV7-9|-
CASSFLAGAVHEQYF
TGTGCCAGCAGCTTCTTAGCGGGAGCGGTGCACGAGCAGTACTTC
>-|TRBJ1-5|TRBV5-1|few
CASSPLGESNQPQHF
TGCGCCAGCTCACCCCTTGGGGAGAGCAATCAGCCCCAGCATTTT
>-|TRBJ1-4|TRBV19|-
CASSFDRSRGIGEKLFF
TGTGCCAGTAGCTTTGACAGGTCAAGGGGGATTGGTGAAAAACTGTTTTTT
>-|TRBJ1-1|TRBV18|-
CASFDSQMNTEAFF
TGTGCCAGCTTTGACAGCCAAATGAACACTGAAGCTTTCTTT
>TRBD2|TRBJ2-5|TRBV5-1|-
CASSLGGSETQYF
TGCGCCAGCAGCTTGGGCGGGAGCGAGACCCAGTACTTC
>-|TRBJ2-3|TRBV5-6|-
CASSLARGTDTQYF
TGTGCCAGCAGCTTGGCCAGGGGCACAGATACGCAGTATTTT
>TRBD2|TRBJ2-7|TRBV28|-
CASRQIAGVSEQYF
TGTGCCAGCAGGCAAATAGCGGGAGTTTCCGAGCAGTACTTC
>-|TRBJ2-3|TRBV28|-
CASSSSDGSDTQYF
TGTGCCAGCAGTTCCAGCGACGGGTCAGATACGCAGTATTTT
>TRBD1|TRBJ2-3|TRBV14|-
CASSQGQGGYTQYF
TGTGCCAGCAGCCAAGGACAGGGTGGTTATACGCAGTATTTT
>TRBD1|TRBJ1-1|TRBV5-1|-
CASSTGQGGEAFF
TGCGCCAGCAGCACCGGACAGGGAGGGGAAGCTTTCTTT
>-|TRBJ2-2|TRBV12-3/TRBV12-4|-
CASNINTGELFF
TGTGCCAGCAATATAAACACCGGGGAGCTGTTTTTT
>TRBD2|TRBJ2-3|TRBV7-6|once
CASSWGGDSTDTQYF
TGTGCCAGCAGCTGGGGGGGGGACTCCACAGATACGCAGTATTTT
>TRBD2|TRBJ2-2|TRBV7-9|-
CASSFRGGSGGELFF
TGTGCCAGCAGCTTCCGAGGCGGGAGTGGCGGGGAGCTGTTTTTT
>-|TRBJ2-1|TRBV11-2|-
CASRPAVSRYNEQFF
TGTGCCAGCAGACCCGCGGTAAGCAGATACAATGAGCAGTTCTTC
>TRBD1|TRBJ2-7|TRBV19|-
CASSIGDRGSYEQYF
TGTGCCAGTAGTATAGGGGACAGGGGATCCTACGAGCAGTACTTC
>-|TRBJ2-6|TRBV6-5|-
CASSYQGSGANVLTF
TGTGCCAGCAGTTATCAGGGGTCGGGGGCCAACGTCCTGACTTTC
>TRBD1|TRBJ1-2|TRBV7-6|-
CASSTGTGIYGYTF
TGTGCCAGCAGTACCGGGACAGGGATCTATGGCTACACCTTC
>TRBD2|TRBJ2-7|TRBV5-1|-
CASSPGQGLAGYEQYF
TGCGCCAGCAGCCCGGGACAGGGACTAGCGGGGTACGAGCAGTACTTC
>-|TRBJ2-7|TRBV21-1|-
CASSKVGTGDEQYF
TGTGCCAGCAGCAAAGTGGGGACAGGGGACGAGCAGTACTTC
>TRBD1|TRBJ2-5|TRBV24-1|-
CATRTGDGETQYF
TGTGCCACCAGGACAGGGGATGGAGAGACCCAGTACTTC
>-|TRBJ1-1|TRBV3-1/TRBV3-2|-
CASSQDRNTEAFF
TGTGCCAGCAGCCAAGACCGGAACACTGAAGCTTTCTTT
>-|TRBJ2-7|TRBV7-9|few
CASSLDLYEQYF
TGTGCCAGCAGCTTAGATCTATACGAGCAGTACTTC
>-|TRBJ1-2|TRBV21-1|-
CASSKGGSQGGAYGYTF
TGTGCCAGCAGCAAGGGGGGGTCACAGGGAGGGGCCTATGGCTACACCTTC
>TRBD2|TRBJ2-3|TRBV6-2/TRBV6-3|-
CASSYAAGGGTDTQYF
TGTGCCAGCAGTTACGCGGCGGGAGGCGGCACAGATACGCAGTATTTT
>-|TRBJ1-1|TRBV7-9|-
CASSLVDRPNTEAFF
TGTGCCAGCAGCTTAGTGGACAGACCGAACACTGAAGCTTTCTTT
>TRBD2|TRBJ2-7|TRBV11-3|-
CASSSTWTSVEQYF
TGTGCCAGCAGCTCTACTTGGACTAGCGTCGAGCAGTACTTC
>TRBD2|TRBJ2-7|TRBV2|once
CARSSGRGEQYF
TGTGCCAGGTCAAGCGGGAGAGGCGAGCAGTACTTC
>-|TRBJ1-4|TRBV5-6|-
CASSSPGGGEKLFF
TGTGCCAGCAGCTCCCCGGGGGGCGGTGAAAAACTGTTTTTT
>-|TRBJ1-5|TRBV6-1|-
CASSERERAGARNQPQHF
TGTGCCAGCAGTGAGAGGGAGCGAGCAGGGGCTCGCAATCAGCCCCAGCATTTT
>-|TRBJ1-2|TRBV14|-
CASSPPFGANYGYTF
TGTGCCAGCAGCCCCCCCTTCGGAGCTAACTATGGCTACACCTTC
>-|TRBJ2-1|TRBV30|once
CAWSYGLQPGQFF
TGTGCCTGGAGTTACGGACTACAGCCAGGGCAGTTCTTC
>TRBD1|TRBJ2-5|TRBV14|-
CASSRGVQGAGRETQYF
TGTGCCAGCAGCCGCGGAGTTCAGGGGGCTGGAAGAGAGACCCAGTACTTC
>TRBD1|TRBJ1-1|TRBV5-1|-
CASSTRYRGENTEAFF
TGCGCCAGCAGCACTCGGTACAGGGGCGAGAACACTGAAGCTTTCTTT
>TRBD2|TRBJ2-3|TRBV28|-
CASSLFRLAGGPDTQYF
TGTGCCAGCAGTTTATTTAGGCTAGCGGGAGGGCCAGATACGCAGTATTTT
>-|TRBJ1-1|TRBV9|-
CASSVGPDKTEAFF
TGTGCCAGCAGCGTTGGGCCAGACAAAACTGAAGCTTTCTTT
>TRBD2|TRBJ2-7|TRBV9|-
CASSLGAGDEQYF
TGTGCCAGCAGCCTTGGAGCGGGAGATGAGCAGTACTTC
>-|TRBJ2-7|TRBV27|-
CASRSLGWSPYEQYF
TGTGCCAGCAGATCCCTCGGGTGGTCACCCTACGAGCAGTACTTC
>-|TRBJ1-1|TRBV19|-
CASSPYRVRDNTEAFF
TGTGCCAGTAGCCCTTACAGGGTACGAGATAACACTGAAGCTTTCTTT
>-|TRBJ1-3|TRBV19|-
CATVFGYGNTIYF
TGTGCCACCGTGTTCGGGTATGGAAACACCATATATTTT
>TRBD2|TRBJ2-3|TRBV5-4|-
CASSVGLAGNTDTQYF
TGTGCCAGCAGCGTCGGACTAGCGGGAAACACAGATACGCAGTATTTT
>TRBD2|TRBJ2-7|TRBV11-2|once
CASSLELAGGQDEQYF
TGTGCCAGCAGCCTAGAGCTAGCGGGAGGGCAAGACGAGCAGTACTTC
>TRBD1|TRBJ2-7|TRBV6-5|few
CASSSGGWGYEQYF
TGTGCCAGCAGCTCAGGGGGCTGGGGCTACGAGCAGTACTTC
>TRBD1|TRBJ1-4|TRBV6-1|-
CASSGRQGLANEKLFF
TGTGCCAGCAGTGGGAGACAGGGCCTAGCTAATGAAAAACTGTTTTTT
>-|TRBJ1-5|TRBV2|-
CASRALSNQPQHF
TGTGCCAGCAGGGCTCTGAGCAATCAGCCCCAGCATTTT
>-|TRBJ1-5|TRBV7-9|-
CASSLEDAGGERRQPQHF
TGTGCCAGCAGCTTAGAAGACGCGGGGGGCGAGAGAAGACAGCCCCAGCATTTT
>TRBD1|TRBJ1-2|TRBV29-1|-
CSAKPGTDYYGYTF
TGCAGCGCTAAACCGGGGACAGACTACTATGGCTACACCTTC
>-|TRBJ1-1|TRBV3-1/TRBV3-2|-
CASSLKKGPRNTEAFF
TGTGCCAGCAGCCTGAAGAAGGGGCCCCGGAACACTGAAGCTTTCTTT
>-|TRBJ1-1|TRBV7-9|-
CASSRTGGAGNTEAFF
TGTGCCAGCAGTCGGACTGGGGGGGCCGGGAACACTGAAGCTTTCTTT
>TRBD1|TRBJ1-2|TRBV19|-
CASSVTGDGYTF
TGTGCCAGTAGTGTCACAGGGGATGGCTACACCTTC
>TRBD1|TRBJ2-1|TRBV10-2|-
CASSDLTGGYYTNEQFF
TGCGCCAGCAGTGACCTGACAGGGGGCTACTACACTAATGAGCAGTTCTTC
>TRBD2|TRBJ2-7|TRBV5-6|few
CASSFLAGVTYEQYF
TGTGCCAGCAGCTTTTTAGCGGGAGTTACCTACGAGCAGTACTTC